These 18 T cell receptor beta chains came from one sample sequenced in a study of lymphopenia after photon versus proton radiotherapy. Measured with immunoSEQ multiplex PCR; TCRdb has only the in-frame clones, and not every one. The sample gives 35,000 to 50,000 clones, 92% of which show up once; over 12% is in the top ten. The sample consisted of peripheral blood, taken from a patient treated with photon-based radiotherapy. These receptors were obtained from a man between 60 and 70 years old with cholangiocarcinoma.

The J gene is TRBJ2-1, the V gene TRBV11-3, with a weak D call TRBD2 (7 bases). Germline assignment: CDR1 SGHNT and CDR2 YENEEA. Trimming shortened V by 4 bases and J by 9 bases, and 13 bases separated the two germline ends. The CDR3 runs to 13 residues. Written as DNA, the CDR3 is TGTGCCAGCAGCTGGGGGGGCCGGGGTGAGCAGTTCTTC. Its protein product is CASSWGGRGEQFF.

The chain links TRBV2 to TRBJ2-1; D may be TRBD1 (6 bases). Germline assignment: CDR1 SNHLY and CDR2 FYNNEI. V lost 4 bases, J lost 0 bases, and 16 bases lay in between. CDR3 size: 17 residues. For the CDR3, the DNA is TGTGCCAGCAGTGCCACCGTGGCGGACAGCTCCTACAATGAGCAGTTCTTC. Translated: CASSATVADSSYNEQFF.

This chain connects TRBV6-6 to TRBJ2-3; D is undetermined. In germline, CDR1 is MNHNY, CDR2 SVGAGI (reference sequence). V was pared by 4 bases and J by 2 bases, with 7 bases between. This CDR3 has 13 residues. CDR3 protein: CASSLQNTDTQYF. For the CDR3, the DNA is TGTGCCAGCAGTTTACAGAACACAGATACGCAGTATTTT.

The chain recombines TRBV6-1 with TRBJ2-5; D remains ambiguous. V was pared by 6 bases and J by 2 bases, with 7 bases between. Germline CDR1 is MNHNS and CDR2 is SASEGT. CDR3 length: 12 amino acids. Here the CDR3 reads CASRRLQETQYF. The CDR3 DNA reads TGTGCCAGCAGGCGGTTACAAGAGACCCAGTACTTC.

This rearrangement joins TRBV18 to TRBJ1-5; 7 bases match TRBD1. The CDR3 has 16 amino acids. Germline loops: CDR1 KGHSH, CDR2 LQKENI. V shed 5 bases and J 5 bases; nucleotides not matched to a gene: 12. The CDR3 DNA follows: TGTGCCAGCTCAGACACGCAGGGGGGGTTTTATCAGCCCCAGCATTTT. This gives the protein CASSDTQGGFYQPQHF.

The CDR3 is CASSPRGSTDTQYF. Written as DNA, the CDR3 is TGTGCCAGCTCTCCCAGGGGCAGCACAGATACGCAGTATTTT. The chain couples TRBV18 to TRBJ2-3, with D possibly being TRBD1 (6 bases). This CDR3 spans 14 amino acids. V was clipped by 6 bases and J by 0 bases, with 10 bases between them. Germline V gene sequence: CDR1 KGHSH, CDR2 LQKENI.

The J gene is TRBJ2-7, the V gene TRBV6-6; no clear D gene. The CDR3 contains 14 residues. CDR1 and CDR2 (germline): MNHNY, SVGAGI (reference sequence). The V gene lost 5 bases and the J gene lost 1 base, with 12 bases spanning the gap. CDR3 protein: CASSTPDKSYEQYF. DNA for the CDR3: TGTGCCAGCAGTACCCCAGACAAGTCCTACGAGCAGTACTTC.

The chain carries TRBV7-2 and TRBJ2-3; D is uncertain. Germline V gene sequence: CDR1 SGHTA, CDR2 FQGNSA. The CDR3 runs to 14 residues. Trimming removed 5 bases from V and 4 bases from J, with 13 bases in between. CDR3 residues: CASSIYPTADTQYF. CDR3 nucleotides: TGTGCCAGCAGCATCTACCCCACCGCAGATACGCAGTATTTT.

This chain links TRBV6-5 with TRBJ2-7; no clear D gene. Germline V lookup: CDR1 MNHEY, CDR2 SVGAGI. The CDR3 runs to 14 residues. Deletions cut 2 bases from V and 4 bases from J, with 12 bases between. This chain's CDR3 is CASSYQAVGYEQYF. The CDR3 nucleotides are TGTGCCAGCAGTTACCAGGCCGTTGGGTACGAGCAGTACTTC.

This chain links TRBV27 with TRBJ1-5, with 7 bases identical to TRBD1. V was pared by 4 bases and J by 0 bases, with 12 bases of the junction left unmatched. The CDR3 is made up of 18 amino acids. Germline V gene sequence: CDR1 MNHEY, CDR2 SMNVEV (reference sequence). In nucleotides, the CDR3 is TGTGCCAGCAGTTCCTATAGACAGGGTCTCGATAGCAATCAGCCCCAGCATTTT. Its protein product is CASSSYRQGLDSNQPQHF.

The chain combines TRBV28 with TRBJ2-7; D gene unclear. CDR3 length equals 15 residues. Germline CDR1 and CDR2: MDHEN and SYDVKM. The germline V and J ends were trimmed by 1 base and 5 bases, with 15 bases remaining between them. The CDR3 bases are TGTGCCAGCAGTTTATTCGGGCAGCCCCATGACGAGCAGTACTTC. Its translation: CASSLFGQPHDEQYF.

The CDR3 is CASREQTPTGELFF. CDR3 DNA: TGTGCCAGCAGAGAACAGACCCCCACCGGGGAGCTGTTTTTT. V is TRBV6-1 and J is TRBJ2-2, with unresolved D. The CDR3 has 14 residues. The V gene's germline CDR1 is MNHNS and CDR2 SASEGT. V was trimmed by 6 bases and J by 4 bases, leaving 12 bases between them.

J is TRBJ2-1 and V is TRBV27; D remains ambiguous. Trimming cost V 5 bases and J 4 bases, with 21 bases left between them. CDR1 and CDR2 from the germline V gene are MNHEY and SMNVEV (reference sequence). This CDR3 spans 17 amino acids. The CDR3 sequence: CASSLHSVEIKYNEQFF. In DNA form, the CDR3 reads TGTGCCAGCAGTCTACACTCGGTAGAGATAAAATACAATGAGCAGTTCTTC.

The rearrangement joins TRBV2 to TRBJ1-2; D is perhaps TRBD1 (6 bases). The CDR3 spans 14 residues. V gave up 6 bases and J gave up 2 bases, with 13 bases separating them. CDR1 and CDR2 (germline): SNHLY, FYNNEI. CDR3 amino acids: CASSANRANYGYTF. The DNA for the CDR3 is TGTGCCAGCAGCGCTAACAGGGCCAACTATGGCTACACCTTC.

This clone appeared a single time. The rearrangement links TRBV2 to TRBJ1-5, with 8 bases identical to TRBD1. The germline CDR1 and CDR2 sequences are SNHLY and FYNNEI. The CDR3 is 15 amino acids. Here the CDR3 reads CASKGGRGLNQPQHF. In DNA form, the CDR3 reads TGTGCGTCCAAAGGGGGCAGGGGGCTTAATCAGCCCCAGCATTTT.

The rearrangement joins TRBV7-2 to TRBJ1-2; D is unclear. Trimming cost V 5 bases and J 4 bases, with 11 bases left between them. CDR1 is SGHTA and CDR2 is FQGNSA in the germline V gene. CDR3 length equals 13 residues. The CDR3 nucleotides are TGTGCCAGCAGCACGACGAGGGCCTATGGCTACACCTTC. Translation: CASSTTRAYGYTF.

This chain uses TRBV2 with TRBJ1-1; D may be TRBD1 (5 bases). Germline-derived CDR1 and CDR2 are SNHLY and FYNNEI. The ends were cut back, 7 bases at V and 8 bases at J, with 17 bases in the middle. The CDR3 length is 13 residues. CDR3 bases: TGTGCCAGCACCAACGGAAGGGGTTTAGAAGCTTTCTTT. It codes for CASTNGRGLEAFF.

This chain links TRBV19 with TRBJ2-1; 8 bases map to TRBD2. The germline gives CDR1 LNHDA, CDR2 SQIVND (reference sequence). CDR3 length: 16 residues. The junction had 5 bases not matched to a gene; V was cut back by 3 bases and J by 1 base. This chain's CDR3 is CASSMGSGESYNEQFF. In DNA, the CDR3 is TGTGCCAGTAGTATGGGTAGCGGGGAATCCTACAATGAGCAGTTCTTC.